This T cell receptor beta chain derives from a study of blood T cell repertoires in COVID-19. Study summary: Donors in the United States, Italy and Spain gave samples during acute or convalescent COVID-19.

In its sample, this clone was seen once. The CDR3 length is 13 residues. The V gene's germline CDR1 is GTSNPN and CDR2 SVGIG (reference sequence). V was clipped by 3 bases and J by 4 bases, with 10 bases between them. Data came from immunoSEQ multiplex PCR; TCRdb stores just in-frame clones and leaves some out. Among about 50,000 clones listed, about 86% were seen once. The sequence was collected from a woman of 80 years or more with acute or convalescent COVID-19. The sequenced material came from peripheral blood. The rearrangement links TRBV30 to TRBJ1-5, with TRBD1 as a possible D gene (6 bases). For the CDR3, the DNA is TGTGCCTGGAGAGACAGGAAAAATCAGCCCCAGCATTTT. This sequence encodes CAWRDRKNQPQHF.